The 17 T cell receptor beta chains below all came from one sample that was sequenced in a study of T-cell reconstitution after alpha-beta-depleted transplantation in children. The TCRbeta library incorporated unique molecular identifiers. TCRdb fed the PCR reads into MiXCR, producing one record per CDR3 protein. The table shows around 580,000 distinct CDR3 sequences, with around 27% occurring only once. The sequences come from PBMCs, collected before TCRalphabeta/CD19-depleted stem cell transplant. These receptors were obtained from a boy less than two years old with Wiskott-Aldrich syndrome, due to receive a stem cell transplant.

The chain couples TRBV29-1 to TRBJ2-5, with 9 bases fitting TRBD1. This CDR3 contains 15 residues. The trim removed 4 bases at V and 1 base at J, leaving 7 bases unmatched. Germline V gene lookup returns CDR1 SQVTM and CDR2 ANQGSEA. The CDR3 region has the DNA TGCAGCGTTGCCAAAACAGGGGGCCCCCAAGAGACCCAGTACTTC. Translation: CSVAKTGGPQETQYF.

The rearrangement links TRBV6-5 to TRBJ2-1; 8 positions match TRBD2. Trimming removed 2 bases from V and 7 bases from J; junction bases left unmatched: 1. Germline V lookup: CDR1 MNHEY, CDR2 SVGAGI. The CDR3 extends over 13 amino acids. The CDR3 DNA reads as TGTGCCAGCAGTTACACGGGAGGGAATGAGCAGTTCTTC. Protein product: CASSYTGGNEQFF.

This rearrangement joins TRBV28 to TRBJ2-5, with TRBD1 as a possible D gene (6 bases). CDR3 length equals 14 residues. Trimming took 3 bases from V and 1 from J, leaving 9 bases between them. Germline loops: CDR1 MDHEN, CDR2 SYDVKM. The CDR3 protein is CASSFRQAQETQYF. As DNA, the CDR3 is TGTGCCAGCAGTTTCCGACAGGCCCAAGAGACCCAGTACTTC.

V gene TRBV5-1 combines with J gene TRBJ2-3; TRBD2 agrees at 10 bases. The CDR3 sequence is 16 residues long. The J segment lost 0 bases and the V segment lost 6 bases, leaving 7 bases of the junction unmatched. Germline values: CDR1 SGHRS, CDR2 YFSETQ. CDR3: CASNLAGARSTDTQYF. In DNA form, the CDR3 reads TGCGCCAGCAACCTAGCGGGAGCCCGAAGCACAGATACGCAGTATTTT.

The V gene is TRBV10-3, the J gene TRBJ2-1, with TRBD2 matching 7 bases. Per the germline V gene, CDR1 is ENHRY and CDR2 is SYGVKD. This CDR3 comprises 17 residues. The ends lost 0 bases at V and 5 bases at J; junction bases unmatched: 10. For the CDR3, the DNA is TGTGCCATCAGTGAGTCGATGGGGGGACTAAGGGACAATGAGCAGTTCTTC. Protein: CAISESMGGLRDNEQFF.

This clonotype was counted a few times. The genes are TRBV29-1 and TRBJ2-3; possible D gene TRBD1, 5 bases. V was pared by 4 bases and J by 3 bases, with 11 bases between. The germline V gene encodes CDR1 SQVTM and CDR2 ANQGSEA. CDR3 length: 13 residues. CDR3 region: CSVVGLLTDTQYF. In nucleotides, the CDR3 is TGCAGCGTTGTGGGGCTTTTGACAGATACGCAGTATTTT.

This clonotype was counted between two and nine times. The chain has TRBV6-5 and TRBJ2-1, with 7 bases aligning to TRBD2. The CDR3 runs to 12 residues. The germline V gene has CDR1 MNHEY and CDR2 SVGAGI. The J segment lost 9 bases and the V segment lost 4 bases, leaving 3 bases of the junction unmatched. The CDR3 sequence: CASSWWGGEQFF. CDR3 DNA: TGTGCCAGCAGTTGGTGGGGGGGTGAGCAGTTCTTC.

The genes are TRBV28 and TRBJ2-3; the D is unclear. Trimming stripped 7 bases from V and 0 bases from J, with 14 bases between. Germline V gene data show CDR1 as MDHEN and CDR2 as SYDVKM. CDR3 size: 15 residues. The CDR3 is CASTLWTSSTDTQYF. The CDR3 DNA is TGTGCCAGCACCCTATGGACCTCTAGCACAGATACGCAGTATTTT. Variable domain in full (rest from reference TRBV28 and TRBJ2-3): DVKVTQSSRYLVKRTGEKVFLECVQDMDHENMFWYRQDPGLGLRLIYFSYDVKMKEKGDIPEGYSVSREKKERFSLILESASTNQTSMYLCASTLWTSSTDTQYFGPGTRLTVL.

V is TRBV27 and J is TRBJ2-1, with D maybe TRBD1 (6 bases). V was shortened by 3 bases and J by 4 bases, with 16 bases between the two germline ends. The germline V gene has CDR1 MNHEY and CDR2 SMNVEV (reference sequence). The length of the CDR3 is 16 residues. The CDR3 region is CASSFTGQGPYNEQFF. The CDR3, as DNA: TGTGCCAGCAGTTTTACAGGGCAGGGACCTTACAATGAGCAGTTCTTC.

In its sample, this clonotype was seen a few times. The chain is built from TRBV5-1 and TRBJ2-1; the match to TRBD2 covers 9 bases. Germline trimming cut 0 bases from V and 6 bases from J; bases unmatched to any gene: 7. CDR3 length equals 16 residues. From germline, CDR1 is SGHRS and CDR2 YFSETQ. CDR3 protein: CASSLAGGTSSNEQFF. Here the CDR3 DNA reads TGCGCCAGCAGCTTGGCCGGGGGGACTAGCAGCAATGAGCAGTTCTTC.

The chain employs TRBV5-1 and TRBJ2-7, with TRBD1 as a possible D gene (5 bases). Trimming removed 0 bases from V and 5 bases from J, with 15 bases in between. The CDR3 is made up of 15 amino acids. CDR1 is SGHRS and CDR2 is YFSETQ in the germline V gene. The CDR3: CASSLAGQGFDEQYF. CDR3 coding DNA: TGCGCCAGCAGCTTGGCCGGGCAGGGTTTCGACGAGCAGTACTTC.

This clonotype was detected a few times. V is TRBV4-1 and J is TRBJ2-7, with D perhaps TRBD1 (7 bases). Germline CDR1 MGHRA, CDR2 YSYEKL. Trimming shortened V by 0 bases and J by 5 bases, and 14 bases separated the two germline ends. The CDR3 sequence is 15 residues long. CDR3 amino acids: CASSQEVQGRHEQYF. As DNA, the CDR3 is TGCGCCAGCAGCCAAGAGGTACAGGGGAGGCACGAGCAGTACTTC.

The rearrangement uses TRBV7-3 and TRBJ2-1; the D is unclear. CDR1 SGHTA and CDR2 FQGTGA come from the germline V gene. V was shortened by 1 base and J by 5 bases, with 9 bases between the two germline ends. CDR3 length: 14 residues. CDR3 coding DNA: TGTGCCAGCAGCTTAAATTCGGGCGACAATGAGCAGTTCTTC. Translating it yields CASSLNSGDNEQFF.

The rearrangement links TRBV5-1 to TRBJ2-7, with D tentatively TRBD1 (6 bases). The germline V gene has CDR1 SGHRS and CDR2 YFSETQ. CDR3 size: 14 residues. V was cut by 2 bases and J by 5 bases, with 14 bases left in between. CDR3: CASSFTGLDNEQYF. The DNA for the CDR3 is TGCGCCAGCAGCTTCACAGGGTTGGATAACGAGCAGTACTTC.

Only a few counts were recorded for this clonotype. V is TRBV20-1 and J is TRBJ2-1; D is perhaps TRBD1 or TRBD2 (5 bases each). Germline CDR1 is DFQATT and CDR2 is SNEGSKA (reference sequence). The CDR3 is 13 amino acids. V gave up 4 bases and J gave up 9 bases, with 16 bases separating them. The CDR3 DNA is TGCAGTGCTATGGGGGAGAGGTGGGGTGAGCAGTTCTTC. Translated, it gives CSAMGERWGEQFF.

V gene TRBV20-1 combines with J gene TRBJ2-1; 8 positions match TRBD2. Germline V gives CDR1 DFQATT, CDR2 SNEGSKA (reference sequence). V gave up 7 bases and J gave up 9 bases; unmatched junction bases: 8. This CDR3 is 12 amino acids long. The CDR3: CSVKRENREQFF. In DNA, the CDR3 is TGCAGTGTGAAGCGGGAGAATCGTGAGCAGTTCTTC.

The chain joins TRBV12-3 or TRBV12-4 to TRBJ2-1, with D tentatively TRBD2 (6 bases). The CDR3 totals 14 residues. Trimming cost V 3 bases and J 5 bases, with 11 bases left between them. CDR3 nucleotide sequence: TGTGCCAGCAGTTTGGGTAGCGGAAACAATGAGCAGTTCTTC. Translation gives CASSLGSGNNEQFF.